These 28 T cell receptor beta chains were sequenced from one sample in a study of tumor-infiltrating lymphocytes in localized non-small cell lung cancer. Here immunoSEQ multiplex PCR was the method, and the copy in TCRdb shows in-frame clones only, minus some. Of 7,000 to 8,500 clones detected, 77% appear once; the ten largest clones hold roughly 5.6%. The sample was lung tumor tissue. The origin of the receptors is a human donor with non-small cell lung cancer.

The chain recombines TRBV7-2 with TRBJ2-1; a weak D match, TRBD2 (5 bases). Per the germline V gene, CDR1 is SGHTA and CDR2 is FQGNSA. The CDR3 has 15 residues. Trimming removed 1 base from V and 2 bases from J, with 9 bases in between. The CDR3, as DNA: TGTGCCAGCAGCTTAGTAGCGCTTACCTACAATGAGCAGTTCTTC. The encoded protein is CASSLVALTYNEQFF. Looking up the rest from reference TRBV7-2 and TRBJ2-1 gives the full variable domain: GAGVSQSPSNKVTEKGKDVELRCDPISGHTALYWYRQSLGQGLEFLIYFQGNSAPDKSGLPSDRFSAERTGGSVSTLTIQRTQQEDSAVYLCASSLVALTYNEQFFGPGTRLTVL.

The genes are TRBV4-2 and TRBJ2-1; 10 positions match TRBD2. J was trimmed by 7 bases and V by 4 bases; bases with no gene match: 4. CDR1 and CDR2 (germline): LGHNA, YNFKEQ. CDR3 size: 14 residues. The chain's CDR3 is CASSPGLARNEQFF. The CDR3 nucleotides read TGTGCCAGCAGCCCGGGACTAGCGCGGAATGAGCAGTTCTTC.

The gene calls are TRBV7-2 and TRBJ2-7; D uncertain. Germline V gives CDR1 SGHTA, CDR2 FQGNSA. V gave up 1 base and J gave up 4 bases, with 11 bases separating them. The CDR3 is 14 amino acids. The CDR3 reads CASSLGQAVYEQYF. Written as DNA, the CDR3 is TGTGCCAGCAGCTTAGGGCAGGCGGTTTACGAGCAGTACTTC.

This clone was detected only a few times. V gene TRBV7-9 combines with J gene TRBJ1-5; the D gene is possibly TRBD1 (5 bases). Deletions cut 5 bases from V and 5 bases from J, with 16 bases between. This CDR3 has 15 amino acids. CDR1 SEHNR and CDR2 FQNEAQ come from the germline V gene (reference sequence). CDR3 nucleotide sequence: TGTGCCAGCAGCCCTACGGCCGCGGGGGATCAGCCCCAGCATTTT. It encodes CASSPTAAGDQPQHF.

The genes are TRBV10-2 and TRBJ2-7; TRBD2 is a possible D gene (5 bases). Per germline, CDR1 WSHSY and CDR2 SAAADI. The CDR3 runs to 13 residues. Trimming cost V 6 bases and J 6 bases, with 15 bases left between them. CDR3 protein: CASSRRDGSEQYF. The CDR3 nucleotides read TGCGCCAGCAGCCGCCGGGATGGCTCCGAGCAGTACTTC.

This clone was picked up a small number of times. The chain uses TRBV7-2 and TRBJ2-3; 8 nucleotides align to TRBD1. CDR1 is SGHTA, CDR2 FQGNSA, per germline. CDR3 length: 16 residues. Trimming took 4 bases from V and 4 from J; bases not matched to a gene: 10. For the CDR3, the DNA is TGTGCCAGCAGCTCTCACCGGGACAGGCTCGCAGATACGCAGTATTTT. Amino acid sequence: CASSSHRDRLADTQYF.

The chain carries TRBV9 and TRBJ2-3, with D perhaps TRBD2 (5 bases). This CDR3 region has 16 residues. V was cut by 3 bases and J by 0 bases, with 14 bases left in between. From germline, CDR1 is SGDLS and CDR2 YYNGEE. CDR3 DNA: TGTGCCAGCAGCGCTTGGACTCACACTAGCACAGATACGCAGTATTTT. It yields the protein CASSAWTHTSTDTQYF.

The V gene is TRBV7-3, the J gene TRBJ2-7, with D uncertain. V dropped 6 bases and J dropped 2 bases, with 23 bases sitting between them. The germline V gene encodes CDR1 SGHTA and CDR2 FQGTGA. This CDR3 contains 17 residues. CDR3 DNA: TGTGCCAGCAGTCGTCTGAGCACAGTAAGTAATACCTACGAGCAGTACTTC. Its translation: CASSRLSTVSNTYEQYF.

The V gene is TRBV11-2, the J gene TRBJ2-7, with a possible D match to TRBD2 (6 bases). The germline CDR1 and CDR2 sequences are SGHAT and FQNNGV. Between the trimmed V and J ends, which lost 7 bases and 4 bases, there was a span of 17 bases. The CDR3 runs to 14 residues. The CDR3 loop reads CASNKGREEYEQYF. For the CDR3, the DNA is TGTGCCAGCAACAAGGGCAGGGAGGAGTACGAGCAGTACTTC.

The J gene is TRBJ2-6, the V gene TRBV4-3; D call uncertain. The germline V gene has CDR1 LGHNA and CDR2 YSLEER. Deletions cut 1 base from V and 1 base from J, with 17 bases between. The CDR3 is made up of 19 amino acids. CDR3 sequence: CASSQVYYTTASGANVLTF. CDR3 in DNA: TGCGCCAGCAGCCAAGTGTACTATACGACGGCGTCTGGGGCCAACGTCCTGACTTTC.

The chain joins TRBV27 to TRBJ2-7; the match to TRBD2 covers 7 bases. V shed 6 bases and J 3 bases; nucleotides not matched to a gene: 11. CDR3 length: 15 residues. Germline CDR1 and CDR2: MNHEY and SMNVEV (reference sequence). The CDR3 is CASRPLASGYYEQYF. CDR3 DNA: TGTGCCAGCAGACCTTTAGCTAGCGGATACTACGAGCAGTACTTC.

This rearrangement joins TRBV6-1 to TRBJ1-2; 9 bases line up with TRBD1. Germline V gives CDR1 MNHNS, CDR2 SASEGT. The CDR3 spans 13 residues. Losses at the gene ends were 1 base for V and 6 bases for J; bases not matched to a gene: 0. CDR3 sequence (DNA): TGTGCCAGCAGTGAAGGGACAGGGGATGGCTACACCTTC. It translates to CASSEGTGDGYTF.

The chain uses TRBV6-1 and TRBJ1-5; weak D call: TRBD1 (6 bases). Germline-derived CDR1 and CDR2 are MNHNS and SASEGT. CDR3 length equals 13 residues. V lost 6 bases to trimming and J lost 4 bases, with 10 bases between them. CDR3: CASSDRINQPQHF. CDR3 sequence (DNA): TGTGCCAGCAGCGACAGGATTAATCAGCCCCAGCATTTT.

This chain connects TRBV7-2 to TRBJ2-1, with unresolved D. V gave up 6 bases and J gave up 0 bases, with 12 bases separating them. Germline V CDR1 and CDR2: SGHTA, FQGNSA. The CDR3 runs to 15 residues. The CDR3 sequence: CASRLTFTSYNEQFF. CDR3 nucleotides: TGTGCCAGCAGATTAACCTTTACCTCCTACAATGAGCAGTTCTTC.

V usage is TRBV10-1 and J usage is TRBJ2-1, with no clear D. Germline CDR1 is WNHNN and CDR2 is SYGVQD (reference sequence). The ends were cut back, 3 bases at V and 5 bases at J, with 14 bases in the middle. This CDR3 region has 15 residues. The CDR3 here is CASSEWFHSNNEQFF. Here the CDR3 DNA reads TGCGCCAGCAGTGAATGGTTTCACTCTAACAATGAGCAGTTCTTC.

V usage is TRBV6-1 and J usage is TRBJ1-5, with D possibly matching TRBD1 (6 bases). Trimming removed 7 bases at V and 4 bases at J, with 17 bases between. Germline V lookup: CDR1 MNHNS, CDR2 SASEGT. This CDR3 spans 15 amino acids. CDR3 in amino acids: CASTRSDSYNQPQHF. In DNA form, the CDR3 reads TGTGCCAGCACGAGATCGGACAGCTATAATCAGCCCCAGCATTTT.

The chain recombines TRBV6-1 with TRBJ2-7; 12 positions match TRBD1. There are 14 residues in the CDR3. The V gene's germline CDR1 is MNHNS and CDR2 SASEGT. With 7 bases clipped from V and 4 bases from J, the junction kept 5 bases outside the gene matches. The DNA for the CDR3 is TGTGCCAGCAACCGGGACAGGGGGCGATACGAGCAGTACTTC. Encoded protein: CASNRDRGRYEQYF.

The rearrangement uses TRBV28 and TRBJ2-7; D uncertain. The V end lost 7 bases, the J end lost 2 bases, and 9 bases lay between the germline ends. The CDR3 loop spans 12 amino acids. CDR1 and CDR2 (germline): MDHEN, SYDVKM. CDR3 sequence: CASKDGPYEQYF. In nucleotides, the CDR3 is TGTGCCAGCAAAGACGGCCCCTACGAGCAGTACTTC.

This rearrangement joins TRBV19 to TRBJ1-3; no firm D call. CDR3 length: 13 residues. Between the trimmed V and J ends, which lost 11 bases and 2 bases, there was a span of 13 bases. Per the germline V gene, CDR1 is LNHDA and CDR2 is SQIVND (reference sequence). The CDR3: CAPRRGTGNTIYF. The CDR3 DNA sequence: TGTGCCCCCCGTCGGGGAACTGGAAACACCATATATTTT.

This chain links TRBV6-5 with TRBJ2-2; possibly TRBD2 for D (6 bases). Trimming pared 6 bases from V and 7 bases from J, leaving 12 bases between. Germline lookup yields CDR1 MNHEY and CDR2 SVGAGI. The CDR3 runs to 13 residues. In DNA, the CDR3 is TGTGCCAGCAGCTCGGGGGACCTCGGGGAGCTGTTTTTT. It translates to CASSSGDLGELFF.

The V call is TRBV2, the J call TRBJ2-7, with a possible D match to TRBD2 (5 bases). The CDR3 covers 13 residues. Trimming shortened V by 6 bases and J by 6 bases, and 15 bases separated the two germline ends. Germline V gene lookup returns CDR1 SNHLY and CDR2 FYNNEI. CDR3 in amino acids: CASSDVGVSEQYF. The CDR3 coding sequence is TGTGCCAGCAGCGACGTCGGGGTCTCCGAGCAGTACTTC.

CDR3 in DNA: TGTGCCAGCAGCGTAGCCGGACAGGGAATAGGCAATGAGCAGTTCTTC. Translated, it gives CASSVAGQGIGNEQFF. This chain joins TRBV9 and TRBJ2-1; 8 bases line up with TRBD1. Trimming took 0 bases from V and 6 from J; bases not matched to a gene: 8. This CDR3 has 16 amino acids. The V gene's germline CDR1 is SGDLS and CDR2 YYNGEE. Drawing the rest from reference TRBV9 and TRBJ2-1, the complete variable domain is DSGVTQTPKHLITATGQRVTLRCSPRSGDLSVYWYQQSLDQGLQFLIQYYNGEERAKGNILERFSAQQFPDLHSELNLSSLELGDSALYFCASSVAGQGIGNEQFFGPGTRLTVL.

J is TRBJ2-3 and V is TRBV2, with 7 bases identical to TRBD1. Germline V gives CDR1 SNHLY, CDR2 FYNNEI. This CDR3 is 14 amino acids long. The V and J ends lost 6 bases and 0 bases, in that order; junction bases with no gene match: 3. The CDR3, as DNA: TGTGCCAGCAGCGGGACAGTAAGCACAGATACGCAGTATTTT. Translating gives CASSGTVSTDTQYF.

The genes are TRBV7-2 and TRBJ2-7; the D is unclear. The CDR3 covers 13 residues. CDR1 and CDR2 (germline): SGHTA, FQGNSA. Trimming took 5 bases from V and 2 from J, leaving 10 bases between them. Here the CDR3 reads CASSTTVPYEQYF. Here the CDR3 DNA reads TGTGCCAGCAGCACCACAGTCCCCTACGAGCAGTACTTC.

In DNA form, the CDR3 reads TGCGCCAGCAGCGGCCCTGGGGCCAACCCCTACGAGCAGTACTTC. This sequence encodes CASSGPGANPYEQYF. V gene TRBV5-1 combines with J gene TRBJ2-7; possibly TRBD1 for D (5 bases). This CDR3 comprises 15 residues. Germline V gene data show CDR1 as SGHRS and CDR2 as YFSETQ. V was cut by 4 bases and J by 2 bases, with 16 bases left in between.

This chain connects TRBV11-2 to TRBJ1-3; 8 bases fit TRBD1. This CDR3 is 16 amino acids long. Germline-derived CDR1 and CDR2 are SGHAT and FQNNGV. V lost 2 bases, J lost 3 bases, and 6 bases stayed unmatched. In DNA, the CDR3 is TGTGCCAGCAGCTTACTCCAGGGGGCTGGTGGAAACACCATATATTTT. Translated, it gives CASSLLQGAGGNTIYF.

The CDR3: CASSFNGNTEAFF. The CDR3 DNA reads TGTGCCAGCAGTTTTAACGGAAACACTGAAGCTTTCTTT. The V and J genes are TRBV27 and TRBJ1-1; D gene uncertain. V gave up 3 bases and J gave up 2 bases, with 7 bases separating them. Per germline, CDR1 MNHEY and CDR2 SMNVEV (reference sequence). CDR3 length: 13 amino acids.

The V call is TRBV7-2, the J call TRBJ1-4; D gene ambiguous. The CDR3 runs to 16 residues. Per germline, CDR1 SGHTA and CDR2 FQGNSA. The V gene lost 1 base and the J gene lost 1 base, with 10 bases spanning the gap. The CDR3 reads CASSLGRRRTNEKLFF. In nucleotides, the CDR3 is TGTGCCAGCAGCTTAGGACGGAGGCGAACTAATGAAAAACTGTTTTTT.